This T cell receptor beta chain was captured in a study of cytomegalovirus exposure and HLA in healthy donors. Study background: The same platform was used for the roughly 120 validation repertoires as for the 650 to 700 first-cohort repertoires, as reported in a later analysis. Study results and caveats: In the 95 to 150 validation repertoires, 85% to 95% of cluster scores exceeded 0, per a later analysis. There were a few CMV-associated chains whose specificity for CMV antigens was confirmed in vitro.

Using immunoSEQ multiplex PCR, the repertoire was profiled, and TCRdb retains in-frame clones only, with some absent. Of 250,000 to 350,000 clones in the sample, around 90% were seen once. From germline, CDR1 is SGHVS and CDR2 FQNEAQ. CDR3 size: 15 residues. V shed 5 bases and J 4 bases; nucleotides not matched to a gene: 7. A remark on this clone: Its antigen is currently unknown.

V and J are TRBV7-8 and TRBJ2-1, with 8 bases that match TRBD2. Material: PBMCs. This sequence was found in a young man in good health and CMV-seronegative. The CDR3 protein is CASSPRAGAYNEQFF. The DNA of the CDR3 is TGTGCCAGCAGCCCTAGAGCGGGGGCGTACAATGAGCAGTTCTTC.